A selection of T cell receptor beta chains follows, all from one sample in a study of blood T cell repertoires in COVID-19. Only in-frame clones appear in the TCRdb table, and some are missing; sequencing was by immunoSEQ multiplex PCR. The table lists hundreds of thousands of clones, about 90% of them singletons. Input material: peripheral blood. The receptors were gathered from a woman aged 45-59 years with COVID-19, enrolled during active disease. The CDR3 runs from the conserved cysteine through the conserved F or W. The D gene is left open where the match is weak. Size values are once, few and many counts, or a class for expanded clones, and some rows have none.

d_call: .
j_call: TRBJ1-2
v_call: TRBV24-1
clone_size: .
cdr3_nt: TGTGCCACCAGTGACAGGGGAACGAACGGCTACACCTTC
cdr3_aa: CATSDRGTNGYTF

d_call: TRBD1
j_call: TRBJ1-3
v_call: TRBV3-1/TRBV3-2
clone_size: .
cdr3_nt: TGTGCCAGCAGTTTGGAGGGGGCCTCTGGAAACACCATATATTTT
cdr3_aa: CASSLEGASGNTIYF

d_call: .
j_call: TRBJ1-5
v_call: TRBV3-1/TRBV3-2
clone_size: once
cdr3_nt: TGTGCCAGCAGCCAAGATCCCGGGCCCCAGCATTTT
cdr3_aa: CASSQDPGPQHF

d_call: .
j_call: TRBJ1-2
v_call: TRBV6-2/TRBV6-3
clone_size: .
cdr3_nt: TGTGCCAGCAGTTGGGTCACAGTCAACTATGGCTACACCTTC
cdr3_aa: CASSWVTVNYGYTF

d_call: .
j_call: TRBJ1-1
v_call: TRBV6-4
clone_size: few
cdr3_nt: TGTGCCAGCAGGGCCCAAACAGGGTTGAACACTGAAGCTTTCTTT
cdr3_aa: CASRAQTGLNTEAFF

d_call: .
j_call: TRBJ2-7
v_call: TRBV9
clone_size: .
cdr3_nt: TGTGCCAGCAGCGTAGATCGCAGTGCCTACGAGCAGTACTTC
cdr3_aa: CASSVDRSAYEQYF

d_call: TRBD1
j_call: TRBJ2-7
v_call: TRBV29-1
clone_size: .
cdr3_nt: TGCAGCGTTGACCGGGACAGCTCCTACGAGCAGTACTTC
cdr3_aa: CSVDRDSSYEQYF

d_call: .
j_call: TRBJ1-1
v_call: TRBV7-6
clone_size: .
cdr3_nt: TGTGCCAGCAGCCCCGCCGGGACAATTATGAACACTGAAGCTTTCTTT
cdr3_aa: CASSPAGTIMNTEAFF

d_call: TRBD2
j_call: TRBJ2-1
v_call: TRBV5-1
clone_size: .
cdr3_nt: TGCGCCAGCAGTTCCGGGCTAGCGGGAAGTCTAGTAGGGGAGCAGTTCTTC
cdr3_aa: CASSSGLAGSLVGEQFF

d_call: TRBD1
j_call: TRBJ1-2
v_call: TRBV24-1
clone_size: .
cdr3_nt: TGTGCCACCAGTGAGGACGGGACAGGGGGAAATCACACCTTC
cdr3_aa: CATSEDGTGGNHTF

d_call: TRBD1
j_call: TRBJ1-2
v_call: TRBV29-1
clone_size: .
cdr3_nt: TGCAGCGTGGGGGACAGCCCGCTCGGCTACACCTTC
cdr3_aa: CSVGDSPLGYTF

d_call: .
j_call: TRBJ1-5
v_call: TRBV19
clone_size: .
cdr3_nt: TGTGCCAGTAGTGCCAGGCTTAATTCCCTTAGCAATCAGCCCCAGCATTTT
cdr3_aa: CASSARLNSLSNQPQHF

d_call: TRBD1
j_call: TRBJ1-4
v_call: TRBV30
clone_size: .
cdr3_nt: TGTGCCTATAACAGGGGGCCGAATGAAAAACTGTTTTTT
cdr3_aa: CAYNRGPNEKLFF

d_call: .
j_call: TRBJ2-3
v_call: TRBV18
clone_size: .
cdr3_nt: TGTGCCAGCTCACCCGCCGGAGCAAACACAGATACGCAGTATTTT
cdr3_aa: CASSPAGANTDTQYF

d_call: TRBD2
j_call: TRBJ2-1
v_call: TRBV3-1/TRBV3-2
clone_size: .
cdr3_nt: TGTGCCAGCAGCCAAAGCTATGGGGCTAGCGGGAGATGGGATGAGCAGTTCTTC
cdr3_aa: CASSQSYGASGRWDEQFF

d_call: .
j_call: TRBJ1-5
v_call: TRBV5-6
clone_size: .
cdr3_nt: TGTGCCAGCAGCTTCTCTAGAAATCAGCCCCAGCATTTT
cdr3_aa: CASSFSRNQPQHF